This TCR beta chain was recovered during a study of chronic HIV infection and antiretroviral therapy (dated by TCRdb to 2015 to 2017). The library was prepared using 5' RACE. TCRdb names Illumina MiSeq as the instrument used. TCRdb handled the public reads itself, with Q25 trimming in fastp and clone calling in MiXCR, and kept productive beta chains. Every distinct CDR3 protein forms one entry, paired with its most common genes and DNA. The sample data list approximately 47,000 distinct CDR3 sequences, and about 20% of these were observed just once. In total, the top ten clones hold under 3.5% of the sample. The table lists this clonotype with a count of one. This receptor's antigen is unknown. Nothing much larger sits one base from this clone, and base qualities are not available. V is cut back by 6 bases and J by 8 bases, with 13 bases in the junction unmatched. CDR1 MDHEN and CDR2 SYDVKM were looked up in the germline V gene. The CDR3 spans 15 residues, from the cysteine through the phenylalanine. CDR3 DNA only is kept here, 45 bases in frame from base 1.

The chain is encoded by TRBV28 joined to TRBJ2-1; 7 of the junction bases match TRBD1. The origin of this receptor is an adult who had HIV and had not received antiretroviral therapy, or was an uninfected healthy control (not recorded which). Sequenced sample: peripheral blood. The base sequence is TGTGCCAGCAGCCTAGACAGGGAATGGGCGGATGAGCAGTTCTTC. Its coded protein is CASSLDREWADEQFF.